This T cell receptor beta chain was retrieved from a study of OX40 agonist ivuxolimab in advanced cancers. Study summary: Intravenous ivuxolimab was administered to patients every 2 weeks at 0.01 to 10 mg/kg. Participants averaged approximately 65 years of age (range about 23 to 80) and were 82.7% male.

Clones were read by immunoSEQ multiplex PCR, and TCRdb kept only the in-frame ones, dropping some. The table has 20,000 to 30,000 clones, more than 80% seen once; the top ten hold approximately 35%. Of note for this clone: No antigen is known for it.

J lost 1 base, V lost 1 base, and 6 bases had no gene match. This CDR3 has 18 amino acids. Germline CDR1 is SGHDT and CDR2 is YYEEEE. The study, taken as a whole, reports: CD8+ T cells (on average) carried more expanded clones than CD4+ T cells.

The V gene is TRBV5-6, the J gene TRBJ2-4; 12 bases are shared with TRBD2. The sample in question was CD4+ or CD8+ T cells sorted from blood, obtained in a trial of the OX40 agonist ivuxolimab. The sequence was collected from an adult with an advanced solid tumor such as melanoma, head and neck, liver or kidney cancer. The CDR3 DNA reads TGTGCCAGCAGCTTGCCTAGCGGGGGGGCCGCGGCCAAAAACATTCAGTACTTC. Its translation: CASSLPSGGAAAKNIQYF.